The next 5 T cell receptor beta chains were all read from a single sample in a study of metastatic and nonmetastatic thyroid tumors. No treatment had been given to any patient before thyroid surgery. TCRdb reprocessed the PCR reads using MiXCR. The sample holds some 20,000 clones, about a third seen once. Sequenced sample: tumor tissue. The receptors here all came from a female donor with papillary thyroid cancer or a benign thyroid nodule (not recorded which). Some clones in this sample may be carry-over from other donors' samples.

The rearrangement joins TRBV6-5 to TRBJ1-3; 7 bases line up with TRBD1. The CDR3 totals 17 residues. Germline CDR1 MNHEY, CDR2 SVGAGI. The junction had 10 bases not matched to a gene; V was cut back by 5 bases and J by 0 bases. The CDR3 bases are TGTGCCAGCAGTCCCGGGACAGTACCTCTCTCTGGAAACACCATATATTTT. Translated, it gives CASSPGTVPLSGNTIYF.

This clone is medium-sized in the sample. The chain employs TRBV4-1 and TRBJ2-1; weak D call: TRBD2 (6 bases). V lost 4 bases and J 9 bases, leaving 13 bases between the germline ends. Germline CDR1 MGHRA, CDR2 YSYEKL. The length of the CDR3 is 13 residues. The CDR3: CASSRAGRGEQFF. The CDR3 DNA follows: TGCGCCAGCAGCCGCGCGGGGCGGGGTGAGCAGTTCTTC.

This clone was recorded many times. The J gene is TRBJ2-6, the V gene TRBV30; D tentatively reads TRBD1 or TRBD2 (5 bases each). V lost 2 bases to trimming and J lost 2 bases, with 7 bases between them. The CDR3 is 14 amino acids. The germline gives CDR1 GTSNPN, CDR2 SVGIG (reference sequence). The CDR3 DNA follows: TGTGCCTGGAGTCGAGGGGCTGGGGCCAACGTCCTGACTTTC. It specifies CAWSRGAGANVLTF.

This clone came up a few times. The chain uses TRBV24-1 and TRBJ2-5, with 11 positions matching TRBD2. CDR1 is KGHDR, CDR2 SFDVKD, per germline. The J segment lost 5 bases and the V segment lost 6 bases, leaving 4 bases of the junction unmatched. This CDR3 region has 14 residues. The CDR3: CATSTSGSGETQYF. The CDR3 bases are TGTGCCACCAGTACTAGCGGGAGCGGGGAGACCCAGTACTTC.

The rearrangement joins TRBV6-4 to TRBJ2-7; D is undetermined. V shed 3 bases and J shed 4 bases, with 4 bases lying between them. Germline lookup yields CDR1 MRHNA and CDR2 SNTAGT. The CDR3 has 11 residues. CDR3 nucleotide sequence: TGTGCCAGCAGTGAGCTGTACGAGCAGTACTTC. It codes for CASSELYEQYF.